The entry that follows covers one T cell receptor (beta chain) sequence. The antigen it binds to is not known. The sample holds no much larger clone one base away, and base qualities are not on file. The cohort comprised several hundred healthy bone marrow donors. Cohort members were all nominally healthy when sampled, although unrecorded immune exposures were likely present. The donor was CMV seropositive and belonged to the group of a few hundred seropositive cohort members. Each donor provided a peripheral blood sample, and peripheral blood mononuclear cells were used for TCR beta sequencing. Genomic DNA extraction from the blood cell samples was performed with the Qiagen DNeasy Blood Extraction Kit. From its cysteine to its phenylalanine, the CDR3 spans 15 amino acids. This entry keeps only the CDR3 DNA: 45 bases, framed from base 1. For CDR1 and CDR2, the germline V gene (reference sequence) lists WNHNN and SYGVQD.

The data were taken from a study of cytomegalovirus exposure and HLA in healthy donors (dated by TCRdb to 2015 to 2018). The study in broad terms: An earlier analysis of approximately 640 of the donors reported approximately 300 Gb of sequence data and approximately 110 million unique TCR beta sequences from approximately 180 million T cells. Approximately 300 gigabases of sequencing data and around 85 million unique TCR sequences made up an early release that covered some 640 HLA-typed donors. Of the roughly 400 genotyped donors, approximately 83% fell in the genetic ancestry cluster associated with self-reported Caucasian donors. The study aimed to test whether signatures of past pathogen exposure could be identified by cataloging public T cell receptors. The study profiled the T cell repertoires of under 700 subjects by immunosequencing and related them to cytomegalovirus serostatus. Besides the first cohort of approximately 710 subjects, a separate validation cohort made up of roughly 120 different subjects was used. To predict cytomegalovirus infection status, the study combined high-throughput TCR immunosequencing, statistical association of individual TCRs with disease status, and machine learning. A later analysis re-analyzed previously published TCR beta repertoires from roughly 600 donors and added high-resolution HLA genotyping to study TCR occurrence patterns. Rather than drawing on any new phenotypic data, the later analysis identified candidate immune exposures from TCR beta sequences and the way those sequences occurred across donors. To decide whether each TCR beta V gene segment behaved as functional or pseudogenic, an earlier analysis of over 500 of the donors relied on high-throughput TCR beta sequencing. Alongside the repertoire data, information on donor age, sex, ethnicity and CMV serostatus was compiled. Genome-wide SNP genotypes for about 60% of the 666 donors were used in a later genetic analysis, which treated that subset as a discovery cohort. Every repertoire in the discovery cohort had been generated on one and the same sequencing platform. Both class I and class II loci were covered by HLA typing, at four-digit resolution. The number of typed donors differed by locus: 629-630 for A, B, C, DRB1 and DQB1; approximately 540 for DQA1; approximately 600 for DPA1; and roughly 490 for DPB1. Four to six DR-DQ haplotypes were handled as single units for association and clustering, since linkage in the cohort was strong. Among several hundred genotyped donors of the cohort, an average of roughly 230,000 unique TCR beta nucleotide sequences was sequenced per donor, of which approximately 19% were non-productive.

Study-level results and caveats: In a later analysis, several top co-occurrence clusters were reported to appear linked to parvovirus B19, influenza, CMV and Epstein-Barr virus. HLA typing was unavailable for some donors at each locus, so association tests used only the typed subset. Broadly in line with IMGT annotations, most TCR beta V segments showed up in productive rearrangements about 87% or about 30% of the time in an earlier analysis of several hundred of the donors. Linkage disequilibrium might explain the correlated functional status among segregating V segments, but an unknown experimental factor could not be ruled out. The authors suggested that the approach could potentially be generalized to other disease states and immunological phenotypes. Presence/absence analyses assumed roughly uniform sequencing depth across donors, an assumption that may not hold. The study gave a list of over 150 TCR beta chains associated with cytomegalovirus. In a later analysis, most CMV-associated TCR beta chains were found to appear HLA-restricted, with HLA associations seemingly driven largely by CMV exposure. The sequencing pipeline was judged likely to have produced a cluster of highly shared sequence variants as a technical artifact. Assigning TCR associations to individual alleles was difficult when HLA alleles, especially DR and DQ, strongly co-occurred. Because counts were too low, under 20 rarely observed V segments, including chromosome 9 orphons, were left out of the earlier analysis of 587 of the donors. In a later analysis, HLA-associated TCR beta chains were found to be more clonally expanded and to have lower generation probabilities than equally common non-associated chains. The classifier was reported to diagnose cytomegalovirus status with high specificity and sensitivity in both the original and validation cohorts. Three of the identified cytomegalovirus-associated TCR beta chains were confirmed in vitro to be specific for cytomegalovirus antigens. Because the 87-base-pair reads could not distinguish some IMGT-functional V segments, including TRBV6-2 and TRBV6-3, those segments were excluded. At a false discovery rate of 0.05, a later analysis linked approximately 18,000 TCR beta sequences to specific HLA alleles. A further reported finding was that TCR beta sequences accurately predicted the HLA-A and HLA-B alleles for most subjects in the first cohort. Most TCR sequences were observed very rarely across donors, whereas some public TCRs were present in many individuals. CMV serostatus was the only immune exposure information available for the cohort. V-gene and J-gene trimming of TCR beta chains was associated with a missense DCLRE1C variant in a later genetic analysis, and the association was replicated in an independent cohort. Compared with the roughly 710-donor mean, donors in an Asian-associated ancestry cluster had fewer N-insertions in productive TCRs, according to a later genetic analysis. In a later analysis, the rate of TCR association differed among HLA loci, with DRB1 alleles having the most associated TCRs and HLA-C alleles having the fewest. This cohort had only TCR beta chains sequenced, and the lack of alpha or paired-chain data limited which features could be detected.

The method was the immunoSEQ multiplex PCR assay. A mixture of 60 forward primers for TCR Vbeta segments and 13 reverse primers for TCR Jbeta segments was used in the multiplex PCR. Amplification of the CDR3 region of rearranged TCR beta genes was performed with a multiplex PCR assay on genomic DNA. The amplified TCR beta libraries were sequenced on the Illumina HiSeq System as 87-base-pair reads. Concerning the study's data processing: A later analysis counted around 72 million unique TCR beta chains across the 666 repertoires, and 10 million to 12 million of these chains were shared by at least two donors. To remove PCR and sequencing errors, raw reads were error-corrected and collapsed into unique sequences using a nearest-neighbor algorithm that merged closely related sequences. To assign V, D and J gene segments, CDR3 sequences were aligned to IMGT reference sequences. For a sequence to be retained, at least a six-nucleotide match to both a V gene segment and a J gene segment was required. Rearrangements were classified as productive when the CDR3 lacked stop codons and remained in frame with V and J, and all other rearrangements were classified as non-productive. CDR3 was defined according to IMGT convention as the region running from the second conserved V-encoded cysteine to the conserved J-encoded phenylalanine. The earlier analysis of some 580 of the donors excluded any sequence lacking an unambiguous match to a single V gene segment. In an earlier analysis of some 590 of the donors, V segments were called functional above 56.7% productive rearrangements and were called segregating when the between-donor standard deviation exceeded 5%. To diagnose cytomegalovirus status from the catalog of TCR beta chain sequences, a statistical classification framework was built. In a later analysis, V and J genes were assigned by comparing TCR nucleotide sequences against IMGT/GENE-DB human TR gene sequences. In a later analysis, CDR3 sequences and most-parsimonious VDJ recombination scenarios were assigned using the TCRdist pipeline. In a later analysis, each TCR beta chain was defined by its CDR3 amino acid sequence together with its V-gene family, and reads without a unique V-gene family were excluded. As a way to deal with suspected cross-contamination and a sequencing artifact, a later analysis dropped 450 to 600 nucleotide sequences that were highly shared and had low generation probability. For each public chain, a later analysis derived a clonal expansion index from normalized ranks of inferred template counts within each repertoire. In a later analysis, generation probabilities were computed with a VDJ recombination model fitted to out-of-frame rearrangements, and the resulting probabilities were checked against IGoR. A later analysis scored TCR-TCR, TCR-HLA and TCR-CMV co-occurrence with hypergeometric tests, applying a repertoire-size bias correction to TCR pairs. To estimate false discovery rates, a later analysis permuted the HLA or CMV assignments 20 times. In a later analysis, co-occurring TCRs were grouped with DBSCAN, and TCRdist sequence similarity was added when clustering was performed within HLA-allele-positive subsets. Repertoires with fewer than 30,000 or more than 120,000 public chains were left out of co-occurrence clustering, as were five repertoires with anomalous nucleotide sharing. TCRdb carries this immuneACCESS record with in-frame sequences only. Its versions omit some clonotypes, under half of them owing to an unresolved V gene in the studies checked, with the rest unexplained. V, J and clone size reflect that table, while D and trimming were determined from the DNA. The sample records around 130,000 clones, 70% to 85% of which are singletons. The ten largest clones add up to around 2.7% of the sample.

This receptor was obtained from a woman between 55 and 75 years old in good health and CMV-seropositive. The sample comprised PBMCs. The chain is encoded by TRBV10-1 joined to TRBJ2-5, and possibly TRBD2, on 5 matching bases. The assigned J gene may be wrong: the sequence end matches TRBJ2-7 better. The CDR3 loop reads CASSEETTNSYEQYF. The nucleotide sequence reads TGCGCCAGCAGTGAGGAGACTACCAACTCCTACGAGCAGTACTTC.